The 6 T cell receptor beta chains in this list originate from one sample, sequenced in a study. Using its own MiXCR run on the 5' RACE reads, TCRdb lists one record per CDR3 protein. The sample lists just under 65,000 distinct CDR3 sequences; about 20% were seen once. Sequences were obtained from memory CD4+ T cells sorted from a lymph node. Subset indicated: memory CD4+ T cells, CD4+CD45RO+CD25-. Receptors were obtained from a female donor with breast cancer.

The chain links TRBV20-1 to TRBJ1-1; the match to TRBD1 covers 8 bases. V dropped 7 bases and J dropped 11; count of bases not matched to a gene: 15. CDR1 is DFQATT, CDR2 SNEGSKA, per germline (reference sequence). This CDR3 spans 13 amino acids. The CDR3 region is CSGDDDRGLSAFF. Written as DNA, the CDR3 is TGCAGTGGTGATGACGACAGGGGTTTGTCTGCTTTCTTT.

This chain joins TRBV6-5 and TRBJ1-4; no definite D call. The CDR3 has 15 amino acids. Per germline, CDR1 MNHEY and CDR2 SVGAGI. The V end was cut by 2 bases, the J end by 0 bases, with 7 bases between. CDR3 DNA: TGTGCCAGCAGTTACACAGCTGCAACTAATGAAAAACTGTTTTTT. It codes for CASSYTAATNEKLFF.

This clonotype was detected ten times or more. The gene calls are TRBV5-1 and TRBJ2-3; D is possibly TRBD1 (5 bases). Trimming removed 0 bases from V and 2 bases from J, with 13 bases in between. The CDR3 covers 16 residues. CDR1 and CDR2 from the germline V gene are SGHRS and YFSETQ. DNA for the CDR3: TGCGCCAGCAGCTTGGGATCGACAGCAATCACAGATACGCAGTATTTT. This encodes CASSLGSTAITDTQYF.

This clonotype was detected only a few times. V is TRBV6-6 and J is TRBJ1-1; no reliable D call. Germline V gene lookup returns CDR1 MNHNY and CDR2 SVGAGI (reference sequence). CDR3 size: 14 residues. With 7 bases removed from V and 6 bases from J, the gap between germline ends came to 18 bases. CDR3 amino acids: CASNPGRPEPEAFF. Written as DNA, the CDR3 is TGTGCCAGCAACCCTGGGCGACCAGAGCCTGAAGCTTTCTTT.

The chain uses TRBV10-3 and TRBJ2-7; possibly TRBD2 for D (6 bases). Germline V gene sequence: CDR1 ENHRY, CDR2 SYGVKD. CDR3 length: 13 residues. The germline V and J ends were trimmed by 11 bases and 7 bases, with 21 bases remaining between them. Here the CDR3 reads CAVARDSGGEQYF. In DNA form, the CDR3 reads TGTGCCGTAGCGAGGGACTCTGGGGGTGAGCAGTACTTC.

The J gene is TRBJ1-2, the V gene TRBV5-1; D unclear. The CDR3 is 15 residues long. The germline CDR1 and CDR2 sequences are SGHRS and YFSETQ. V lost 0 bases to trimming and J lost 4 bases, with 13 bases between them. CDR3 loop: CASSLDGERPYGYTF. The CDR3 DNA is TGCGCCAGCAGCTTGGATGGGGAGAGGCCCTATGGCTACACCTTC.